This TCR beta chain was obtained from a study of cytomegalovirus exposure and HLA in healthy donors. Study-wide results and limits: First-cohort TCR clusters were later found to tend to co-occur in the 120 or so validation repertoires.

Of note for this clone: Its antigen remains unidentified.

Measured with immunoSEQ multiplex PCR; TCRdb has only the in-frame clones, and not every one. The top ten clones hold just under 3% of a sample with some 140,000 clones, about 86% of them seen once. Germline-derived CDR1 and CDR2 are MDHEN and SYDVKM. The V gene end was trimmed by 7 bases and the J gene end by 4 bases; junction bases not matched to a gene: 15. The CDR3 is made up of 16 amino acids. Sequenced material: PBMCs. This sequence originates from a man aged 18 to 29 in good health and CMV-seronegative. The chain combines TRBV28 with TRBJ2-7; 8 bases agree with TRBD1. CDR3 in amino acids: CASTLSPGQGRYEQYF. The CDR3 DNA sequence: TGTGCCAGCACCCTTTCCCCTGGACAGGGACGATACGAGCAGTACTTC.